This TCR beta chain was sequenced for a study of blood T cell repertoires in COVID-19. Whole-study context: Both acute and convalescent COVID-19 samples were obtained from the United States, Italy and Spain. PBMCs, B-cell-depleted T cells, or T cells provided the cDNA or gDNA that made up the material.

In the authors' methods: Estimation of nucleated cell counts was performed using reference gene primer amplification. Using immunoSEQ multiplex PCR, the repertoire was profiled, and TCRdb retains in-frame clones only, with some absent. The D gene and trimming were derived from the DNA, and the V and J assignments and clone size from that table. The data contain 350,000 to 400,000 clones, 89% of them singletons. This CDR3 has 14 residues. Germline V CDR1 and CDR2: LNHNV, YYDKDF (reference sequence). V lost 6 bases and J lost 2, with 13 bases in between. Seattle-derived patients entered the study during active infection and were followed longitudinally.

The material sequenced was peripheral blood. This chain uses TRBV15 with TRBJ1-1, with D perhaps matching TRBD1 (6 bases). The receptor's source is a woman aged 25 to 39 with COVID-19, enrolled during active disease. The CDR3 loop is CATRAGHSNTEAFF. CDR3 nucleotide sequence: TGTGCCACCAGAGCGGGACACTCAAACACTGAAGCTTTCTTT.